Listed below are T cell receptor beta chains from one sample, sequenced in a study of siplizumab effects on memory and regulatory T cells. Libraries were prepared by immunoSEQ multiplex PCR; TCRdb keeps only in-frame clonotypes and omits some of them. This sample carries 100,000 or so clones, approximately 94% of them seen once, and the ten largest clones take around 0.3%. The sample comprised CD4+ T cells sorted from blood. The receptors here all came from a human donor in good health. CDR3s include the opening cysteine and the closing phenylalanine or tryptophan.

J	V	CDR3
TRBJ2-7	TRBV25-1	CASSEYGGGKYEQYF
TRBJ2-2	TRBV5-1	CASSLDGIGELFF
TRBJ2-2	TRBV6-6	CASSSSVGELFF
TRBJ1-6	TRBV6-6	CASSRTGGDSPLHF
TRBJ1-5	TRBV7-2	CASSFLVDQPQHF
TRBJ2-6	TRBV27	CASSLGQGTTTGANVLTF
TRBJ2-2	TRBV12-5	CASLELAENTGELFF
TRBJ1-3	TRBV5-8	CASSLAPGAGNTIYF
TRBJ1-2	TRBV6-5	CASSYSRQSNYGYTF
TRBJ2-7	TRBV11-3	CASSLVTGVENEQYF
TRBJ1-2	TRBV2	CAGTGTGGHGYTF